The present T cell receptor beta chain was sequenced within a study of T-cell reconstitution after alpha-beta-depleted transplantation in children. Overall study results and limits: The main origin of T-cell counts and diversity one year after transplant was newly produced T cells. Several hundred rapidly expanded clones from non-depleted graft cells reportedly supplied alpha-beta T cells about two months post-transplant.

Library preparation (for TCRbeta) was performed with unique molecular identifiers. TCRdb reprocessed the PCR reads via MiXCR and lists one record per CDR3 protein. The top ten clones hold roughly 13% of a sample with 580,000 or so distinct CDR3 sequences, approximately 22% of them seen once. CDR3 length: 15 residues. With 6 bases removed from V and 6 bases from J, the gap between germline ends came to 20 bases. This clonotype was counted between two and nine times. No antigen is known for it. This specimen was PBMCs, mostly from graft donor cells, taken 360 days after TCRalphabeta/CD19-depleted stem cell transplant. This TCR came from a boy in the first two years of life who had a stem cell transplant for acute myeloid leukemia, so the T cells may come from the graft donor. V is TRBV12-3 or TRBV12-4 and J is TRBJ1-1, with TRBD1 as a possible D gene (5 bases). DNA of the CDR3: TGTGCCAGCAGCTCTCGTCGACAGCTAGGACCTGAAGCTTTCTTT. Its translation is CASSSRRQLGPEAFF.